This T cell receptor beta chain was documented in a study of shared clonotypes between healthy human individuals. About the study: The plates for each donor numbered three CD4 naive, three CD4 memory, two CD8 naive and one CD8 memory.

Sequencing used immunoSEQ multiplex PCR; TCRdb keeps in-frame clones, though not all of them. The sample includes about 870,000 clones, 90% to 95% of them seen just once. Remarks on this clone: Its target is unknown.

Terminally differentiated effector memory CD45RA+ cells were excluded by CCR7 positive selection of CD45RO-negative cells. All donors were Caucasian adults living in Nashville, Tennessee. V was trimmed by 6 bases and J by 0 bases, leaving 18 bases between them. The CDR3 runs 16 residues. Germline V gene lookup returns CDR1 MNHEY and CDR2 SMNVEV (reference sequence). Overall study results and limits: Clonotype sharing among donors was expected to depend on sequencing depth.

The receptor comes from a man in his thirties or forties in good health. The gene calls are TRBV27 and TRBJ2-7; D might be TRBD1 (6 bases). The sample was naive CD8+ T cells sorted from blood. This CDR3 reads CASSPLTTGVSYEQYF. CDR3 in DNA: TGTGCCAGCAGCCCCCTTACGACAGGTGTCTCCTACGAGCAGTACTTC.